This record covers a single T cell receptor beta chain. Its target is not known. The assay was run at deep level. TCRdb keeps only in-frame clones here, not all; method: immunoSEQ multiplex PCR. Of some 1,900,000 clones in the sample, over 85% are singletons; the top ten hold roughly 1.2%. These data belong to a study of shared clonotypes between healthy human individuals. At the level of the study: Donors were a couple of women and a few men aged 18 to 49.

Overall study findings and caveats: Generation of non-shared clonotypes was less probable than generation of clonotypes shared by all four donors. Clonotype sharing across a few donors was observed for about 5.2% of naive CD4 clonotypes.

From germline, CDR1 is SGHAT and CDR2 FQNNGV. The CDR3 extends over 14 amino acids. Trimming took off 0 bases at V and 6 bases at J, with 8 bases between the two ends. Positively selected for CCR7, the CD45RO-negative cells used as naive CD8 cells excluded terminally differentiated effector memory CD45RA+ cells. Specimen: naive CD8+ T cells sorted from blood. The V gene is TRBV11-2, the J gene TRBJ2-2, with TRBD2 as a possible D gene (5 bases). The sequence came from a young man in good health. CDR3 sequence reads: CASSLDPGAGELFF. Here the CDR3 DNA reads TGTGCCAGCAGCTTAGATCCCGGGGCCGGGGAGCTGTTTTTT.